A selection of T cell receptor beta chains follows, all from one sample in a study of tumor-infiltrating lymphocytes in primary liver carcinoma. TCRdb fed the multiplex PCR reads into MiXCR, producing one record per CDR3 protein. In the table there are roughly 180,000 distinct CDR3 sequences, 50% to 75% of which are singletons. Source material: peripheral blood. These receptors came from a man aged 40-49 years with primary liver carcinoma and hepatitis B virus infection. Both conserved end residues are part of each CDR3. D genes are given only for firm matches. A row's size may be missing; if present it is once, few, many or a size class.

>TRBV11-2|TRBJ2-1|.|.
TGTGCCAGCAGCTTACGTGGAAAGGGGTCGGGGAATGAGCAATTCTTC
CASSLRGKGSGNEQFF
>TRBV6-1|TRBJ2-5|.|TRBD1
TGTGCCAGCAGTGACGCCTTCCAGGGGGAACAAAGCCAAGAGAGCCAGTACTTC
CASSDAFQGEQSQESQYF
>TRBV6-6|TRBJ1-6|.|TRBD1
TGTGCCAGCAGTTACGGGGACAGATCTTATAATTCACCCCTCCACTTT
CASSYGDRSYNSPLHF
>TRBV11-3|TRBJ2-3|.|TRBD2
TGTGCCAGCAGCCGACAACTACCACTAGCGCTCACAGATACGCAGTATTTT
CASSRQLPLALTDTQYF
>TRBV6-6|TRBJ2-3|many|TRBD2
TGTGCTAGCACCCTGGAGCGGGGGAGCACAGATACGCAGTATTTT
CASTLERGSTDTQYF
>TRBV6-1|TRBJ2-2|.|TRBD2
TGTGCCAGCAGTGAAGCTAGCGGGAGGGCCTACACCAGGGAGCTGTTTTTT
CASSEASGRAYTRELFF
>TRBV4-1|TRBJ2-2|.|TRBD2
TGCGCCAGCAGGAAACTAGCGGGAGTCGGGGAGCTGTTTTTT
CASRKLAGVGELFF
>TRBV5-1|TRBJ2-1|.|.
TGCGCCAGCAGCTTGGATCCCGGGGCCGATGAGCAGTTCTTC
CASSLDPGADEQFF
>TRBV28|TRBJ1-1|.|TRBD1
TGTGCCAGCCCCGGGTCAGGGGGTGACACTGAAGCTTTCTTT
CASPGSGGDTEAFF
>TRBV10-3|TRBJ2-1|.|TRBD2
TGTGCCATCACCGACCCTACTAGCGGGAGAGTGAATGAGCAGTTCTTC
CAITDPTSGRVNEQFF
>TRBV29-1|TRBJ2-3|.|.
TGCAGCGTTGACCCCAACACAGATACGCAGTATTTT
CSVDPNTDTQYF
>TRBV6-1|TRBJ2-1|.|.
TGTGCCAGCCGTGTAGTGAACAATGAGCAGTTCTTC
CASRVVNNEQFF
>TRBV11-2|TRBJ2-1|.|TRBD2
TGTGCCAGCAGCAAACTGACTAGCGAACCAAACAATGAGCAGTTCTTC
CASSKLTSEPNNEQFF
>TRBV6-6|TRBJ2-5|.|TRBD2
TGTGCCAGCAGGGCCGGGAGGGCTCAGAACCAAGAGACCCAGTACTTC
CASRAGRAQNQETQYF
>TRBV6-6|TRBJ1-6|few|TRBD1
TGTGCCAGCAGTTCCGGACAGGGCTTACCCCTCCACTTT
CASSSGQGLPLHF
>TRBV6-6|TRBJ2-1|.|.
TGTGCCAGCGGTACGGGGGGCGGCTACAATGAGCAGTTCTTC
CASGTGGGYNEQFF
>TRBV11-2|TRBJ2-7|.|.
TGTGCCGGCAGCTTAGAGGGTGGAGCTTCCGCCAACGAGCAGTACTTC
CAGSLEGGASANEQYF
>TRBV6-1|TRBJ1-4|few|.
TGTGCCAGCGATGGCGGAGGGCGGGCAACTAATGAAAAACTGTTTTTT
CASDGGGRATNEKLFF